The rows below give T cell receptor beta chains drawn from one sample of a study of CD8+CD57+ T cells in acquired aplastic anemia. TCRdb independently ran MiXCR on the reads; one entry per CDR3 protein. The repertoire holds about 400,000 distinct CDR3 sequences, with about two thirds as singletons. Sequencing input: sorted CD4+, CD8+, or CD8+CD57+ T cells (not recorded which) from PBMCs. The receptor set was obtained from a human donor in good health, serving as a control. The CDR3 runs from the conserved cysteine through the conserved F or W. D genes are given only for firm matches. Clone size is stated in some rows and not others, as once, few, many or a class when expanded.

size | J | D | V | length | CDR3 | DNA
. | TRBJ1-2 | . | TRBV6-4 | 12 | CASRDGISGDTF | TGTGCCAGCAGGGACGGAATCTCTGGAGACACCTTC
. | TRBJ1-4 | . | TRBV7-2 | 14 | CASSLGGGVENLFF | TGTGCCAGCAGCTTAGGCGGGGGGGTCGAAAACCTGTTTTTT
few | TRBJ1-1 | . | TRBV2 | 14 | CASSALQRDTEAFF | TGTGCCAGCAGTGCCCTACAGAGGGACACTGAAGCTTTCTTT
many | TRBJ2-7 | . | TRBV2 | 14 | CASSPGTVPYEQYF | TGTGCCAGCAGTCCCGGGACCGTTCCCTACGAGCAGTACTTC
. | TRBJ2-7 | . | TRBV20-1 | 14 | CSAPDKNTEDEQYF | TGCAGTGCCCCCGACAAGAACACTGAAGACGAGCAGTACTTC
. | TRBJ1-2 | . | TRBV7-3 | 14 | CASSPQGAGYGYTF | TGTGCCAGCAGCCCACAGGGTGCTGGGTATGGCTACACCTTC
. | TRBJ2-3 | . | TRBV9 | 13 | CASSEGAGGLFGF | TGTGCCAGCAGCGAGGGGGCAGGGGGACTCTTCGGGTTT
. | TRBJ2-2 | . | TRBV2 | 13 | CATNRESSYELFF | TGTGCCACCAACAGGGAAAGCTCCTACGAGCTGTTTTTT
. | TRBJ1-6 | . | TRBV2 | 16 | CASSVAGNPNNSPLHF | TGTGCCAGCAGTGTGGCAGGGAACCCAAATAATTCACCCCTCCACTTT
. | TRBJ2-3 | TRBD2 | TRBV12-3/TRBV12-4 | 14 | CASSPGAGRDTQYF | TGTGCCAGCAGCCCTGGAGCGGGAAGGGATACGCAGTATTTT
few | TRBJ1-5 | . | TRBV20-1 | 14 | CSASYDRGNQPQHF | TGCAGTGCTAGTTACGACAGAGGGAATCAGCCCCAGCATTTT
many | TRBJ1-2 | . | TRBV6-1 | 14 | CASSVGTDAIGYTF | TGTGCCAGCAGTGTAGGGACCGATGCTATTGGCTACACCTTC
. | TRBJ2-1 | . | TRBV6-5 | 16 | CASSIVGRGARNEQFF | TGTGCCAGTAGTATAGTCGGAAGGGGTGCCCGCAATGAGCAGTTCTTC
. | TRBJ2-7 | . | TRBV9 | 13 | CASSPPGQNEQYF | TGTGCCAGCAGTCCGCCCGGACAAAATGAGCAGTACTTC
many | TRBJ1-5 | . | TRBV12-3/TRBV12-4 | 15 | CASSPGPPQSISQHF | TGTGCCAGCAGTCCGGGACCCCCTCAATCTATATCCCAGCATTTT
. | TRBJ2-7 | TRBD2 | TRBV6-4 | 16 | CASSPGTSGIKYEQYF | TGTGCCAGCAGTCCCGGGACTAGCGGGATCAAATACGAGCAGTACTTC
. | TRBJ2-2 | TRBD2 | TRBV5-5 | 15 | CATSKGRGGTGELFF | TGTGCCACCAGCAAAGGGCGGGGGGGCACCGGGGAGCTGTTTTTT
many | TRBJ2-1 | TRBD2 | TRBV5-4 | 15 | CASSSSGGVYNEQFF | TGTGCCAGCAGCTCTAGCGGGGGGGTCTACAATGAGCAGTTCTTC
many | TRBJ1-4 | TRBD1 | TRBV5-4 | 16 | CASSSEPGQGFEKLFF | TGTGCCAGCAGCTCCGAGCCGGGACAGGGGTTTGAAAAACTGTTTTTT
many | TRBJ1-6 | . | TRBV30 | 13 | CAWSFSSGPPLHF | TGTGCCTGGAGTTTCTCAAGTGGTCCACCCCTCCACTTT